This T cell receptor (beta chain) was profiled in a study of T cells in Graves' hyperthyroidism and ophthalmopathy. At the level of the study: Any treatment followed the collection of peripheral blood at initial diagnosis.

The CDR3 has 14 amino acids. Germline loops: CDR1 GTSNPN, CDR2 SVGIG (reference sequence). The V gene lost 2 bases and the J gene lost 2 bases, with 10 bases spanning the gap. Worth noting for this clonotype: Its antigen is currently unknown.

Authors of the study amplified TCR beta CDR3 regions from RNA transcripts. The TCR CDR3 was amplified in a first-round RT-PCR using the HTBI primer set. TCRdb redid the calling of the multiplex PCR reads with MiXCR, one entry per CDR3 protein. Of hundreds of thousands of distinct CDR3 sequences listed, roughly 14% are singletons. Broader study findings: Most expanded thyroid clonotypes above 0.001 recurred in blood. Stable hyperthyroidism and ophthalmopathy were separated using 13 V-J signatures.

Over 9 ml of fresh peripheral blood supplied the PBMCs. This sequence originates from a woman aged 30 to 39 with Graves' hyperthyroidism. Sequencing used blood. The chain couples TRBV30 to TRBJ1-5; D is possibly TRBD1 (5 bases). The chain's CDR3 is CAWSPTGGNQPQHF. The CDR3 coding sequence is TGTGCCTGGAGTCCTACGGGGGGCAATCAGCCCCAGCATTTT.